This T cell receptor beta chain was captured by sequencing in a study of beta chain features in type 1 diabetes (dated by TCRdb to the late 2010s). Broadly, across the study: Patients and healthy donors did not differ in mean age, gender distribution, total cell number or subset yield. A total of under 140,000,000 sorted cells were examined across all samples, and the number of cells per subset was strongly correlated with RNA yield. In the study, TCRB repertoires of sorted circulating CD4+ T cell subsets from recently diagnosed type 1 diabetes patients were compared with those of matched healthy donors. Naive and central memory subsets were obtained from all 30 or so donors, but regulatory and stem cell-like memory subsets were isolated from only 8 patients and 8 healthy donors.

This clone was found a few times. This clone's antigen is unknown. Base-call qualities are not available, and no considerably larger clone is one nucleotide away. This same CDR3 is encoded by further DNA sequences in the sample. Results the study describes overall, beyond this receptor: At VDJ recombination sites, type 1 diabetes patients had fewer insertions and more deleted nucleotides, which implies abnormalities in thymic rearrangement. Only small numbers of individuals were included in the HLA sub-analyses, which left unresolved whether HLA type had any influence on TCRB rearrangement. A moderate but significant shortening of TCRB CDR3 length was observed in type 1 diabetes patients in all four CD4+ subsets. Naive, central memory and regulatory TCRB repertoires appeared more similar among patients than among healthy donors. PCR might favor shorter templates, but patient and control samples were amplified and corrected together, so any skew would affect both groups equally. Because cDNA was sequenced instead of genomic DNA, activated cells with high expression could be over-represented, although the groups did not differ in activation or CD3 levels.

From each donor, a single peripheral blood sample of about 100 mL on average was drawn into heparinised tubes. A BD FACSAria II and a panel including CD45RO, CCR7, CD25, CD127, CD95 and CD27 were used to sort naive, central memory, regulatory and stem cell-like memory CD4+ T cells. All sorted populations exceeded 95% purity. PBMCs were isolated right away by Lymphoprep density gradient centrifugation and were stained directly, without culture. So that batch effects would be minimized, each experiment stained and sorted samples in pairs, pairing one healthy donor with one patient. Trimming costs V 6 bases and J 3 bases, and their ends lie 9 bases apart. As encoded in the germline V gene, CDR1 is MNHEY while CDR2 is SVGAGI. The CDR3 holds 13 amino acids from the cysteine to the phenylalanine. Of all the DNA, just the CDR3 is kept, 39 bases in frame from base 1. The entire amount of isolated RNA was reverse transcribed using the High Capacity cDNA Reverse Transcription Kit, so the sequenced TCRB transcripts were expressed ones. Deep immunoSEQ sequencing was applied to naive, central memory and regulatory T cell samples, giving an average of roughly 3.3 million total reads per sample. Sorted cells were lysed in RLT buffer, and RNA was extracted using DNase-treated RNeasy Micro or Mini kits according to cell number. Each cell subset was processed separately to prevent cross-contamination, with patient and healthy donor samples processed together. The immunoSEQ multiplex PCR was used to amplify TCRB sequences from cDNA, generating 87-bp fragments that spanned the CDR3 region. Sequencing of the amplicons was performed on the Illumina HiSeq platform. On the authors' methods: PCR bias was corrected computationally using synthetic template baselines, and reads within Hamming distance 2 were collapsed, with unmergeable singletons discarded. Reads were aligned to IMGT to assign V, D and J genes, CDR3 length, and insertions or deletions at six rearrangement sites. Within each subset, clonotype counts were normalized to the number of sorted cells before true diversity and Gini coefficients were calculated with the tcR R package. Repertoire sharing was quantified using the overlap coefficient calculated on TCRB nucleotide sequences. As a proxy for the pre-selection repertoire, out-of-frame TCRB sequences from naive cells were analyzed. TCRdb took over this immuneACCESS table, retaining in-frame rearrangements with V and J assigned. Such tables are incomplete; in checked studies, under half of the missing clones stem from an unresolved V gene, and the remainder is unexplained. The V and J calls and the clone size are those of that table, but D and trimming were determined from the DNA. Present in this sample are hundreds of thousands of clones, roughly a sixth of which were seen just once. Roughly 0.025% of the sample is in the top ten clones.

Source material: naive CD4+ T cells from blood. The cell subset or site label corresponds to: true naive CD4+ T cells. The chain links TRBV6-5 with TRBJ1-5; the D gene cannot be resolved reliably. The origin of this receptor is a woman between 18 and 29 years old in good health. CDR3 reads: CASRQGYNQPQHF. Here is the DNA: TGTGCCAGCAGGCAAGGGTACAATCAGCCCCAGCATTTT.